One and the same sample provided the 9 T cell receptor beta chains below, sequenced in a study of blood T cell repertoires in COVID-19. Sequencing was performed with immunoSEQ multiplex PCR; in TCRdb, only in-frame clones are kept and a portion is missing. In the table there are 200,000 to 300,000 clones, just over 85% of which are singletons. Sequencing was carried out using PBMCs or T cells enriched from blood (not recorded which). The receptors were sampled from a man aged 40-50 years who had recovered from COVID-19.

The chain has TRBV5-1 and TRBJ1-1; the D gene is possibly TRBD1 (6 bases). The V end lost 4 bases, the J end lost 4 bases, and 14 bases lay between the germline ends. The CDR3 sequence is 14 residues long. The germline V gene encodes CDR1 SGHRS and CDR2 YFSETQ. This chain's CDR3 is CASSPGGGGTEAFF. The CDR3 region has the DNA TGCGCCAGCAGCCCTGGGGGGGGCGGCACTGAAGCTTTCTTT.

This clone was recorded only once. The V and J genes are TRBV7-2 and TRBJ2-2; D is perhaps TRBD2 (5 bases). CDR1 is SGHTA, CDR2 FQGNSA, per germline. The CDR3 covers 15 residues. V was clipped by 1 base and J by 4 bases, with 10 bases between them. The chain's CDR3 is CASSLGGIPTGELFF. In DNA, the CDR3 is TGTGCCAGCAGCTTAGGAGGGATCCCCACCGGGGAGCTGTTTTTT.

This clone was counted a single time. The chain combines TRBV7-3 with TRBJ2-7, with TRBD2 as a possible D gene (6 bases). V was pared by 5 bases and J by 0 bases, with 14 bases between. The length of the CDR3 is 15 residues. Germline CDR1 reads SGHTA; CDR2 reads FQGTGA. The CDR3 here is CASSIGPGLSYEQYF. The CDR3, as DNA: TGTGCCAGCAGCATCGGCCCGGGACTCTCCTACGAGCAGTACTTC.

This clone has just one count. The CDR3 protein is CASSLQGGRVVSQYF. CDR3 bases: TGTGCCAGCAGCTTGCAGGGGGGCCGAGTCGTGAGCCAGTACTTC. The chain employs TRBV5-6 and TRBJ2-5; maybe TRBD1 (7 bases). V lost 1 base to trimming and J lost 10 bases, with 20 bases between them. The CDR3 spans 15 residues. Germline V gene data show CDR1 as SGHDT and CDR2 as YYEEEE. The whole variable domain, remainder taken from reference TRBV5-6 and TRBJ2-5, is DAGVTQSPTHLIKTRGQQVTLRCSPKSGHDTVSWYQQALGQGPQFIFQYYEEEERQRGNFPDRFSGHQFPNYSSELNVNALLLGDSALYLCASSLQGGRVVSQYFGPGTRLLVL.

This sequence joins TRBV9 and TRBJ1-1; no firm D call. CDR1 SGDLS and CDR2 YYNGEE come from the germline V gene. The CDR3 runs 13 residues. The V end was cut by 4 bases, the J end by 3 bases, with 10 bases between. CDR3 in DNA: TGTGCCAGCAGCCCACAGCGGGACACTGAAGCTTTCTTT. As protein: CASSPQRDTEAFF.

The CDR3 coding sequence is TGTGCCAGTAGTATAGCCCCCCCGGGGACCGGGGAGCTGTTTTTT. As protein: CASSIAPPGTGELFF. The V gene is TRBV19, the J gene TRBJ2-2, with D possibly TRBD2 on 5 matching bases. The CDR3 has 15 residues. Germline loops: CDR1 LNHDA, CDR2 SQIVND (reference sequence). V was cut by 1 base and J by 5 bases, with 11 bases left in between.

This clone was seen only a few times. The chain is built from TRBV5-1 and TRBJ1-2; D is perhaps TRBD1 (6 bases). The CDR3 consists of 14 residues. Germline V gene data show CDR1 as SGHRS and CDR2 as YFSETQ. Between the trimmed V and J ends, which lost 6 bases and 5 bases, there was a span of 17 bases. The chain's CDR3 is CASTLSGGQYGYTF. Here the CDR3 DNA reads TGCGCCAGCACCCTGAGCGGGGGGCAATATGGCTACACCTTC.

Written as DNA, the CDR3 is TGTGCCAGCAGCCGGCAGGGGGCCGAGCAGTACTTC. Amino acid sequence: CASSRQGAEQYF. The chain employs TRBV7-2 and TRBJ2-7, with 8 nucleotides matching TRBD1. Germline V gene lookup returns CDR1 SGHTA and CDR2 FQGNSA. V dropped 5 bases and J dropped 6; count of bases not matched to a gene: 3. The length of the CDR3 is 12 residues.

The V and J genes are TRBV29-1 and TRBJ2-7; TRBD1 is a possible D gene (6 bases). Germline loops: CDR1 SQVTM, CDR2 ANQGSEA. Trimming left V 7 bases short and J 3 bases short, with 19 bases between. The CDR3 has 14 residues. CDR3 protein: CSARKGGSGYEQYF. The CDR3 bases are TGCAGCGCCCGCAAAGGGGGAAGTGGCTACGAGCAGTACTTC.